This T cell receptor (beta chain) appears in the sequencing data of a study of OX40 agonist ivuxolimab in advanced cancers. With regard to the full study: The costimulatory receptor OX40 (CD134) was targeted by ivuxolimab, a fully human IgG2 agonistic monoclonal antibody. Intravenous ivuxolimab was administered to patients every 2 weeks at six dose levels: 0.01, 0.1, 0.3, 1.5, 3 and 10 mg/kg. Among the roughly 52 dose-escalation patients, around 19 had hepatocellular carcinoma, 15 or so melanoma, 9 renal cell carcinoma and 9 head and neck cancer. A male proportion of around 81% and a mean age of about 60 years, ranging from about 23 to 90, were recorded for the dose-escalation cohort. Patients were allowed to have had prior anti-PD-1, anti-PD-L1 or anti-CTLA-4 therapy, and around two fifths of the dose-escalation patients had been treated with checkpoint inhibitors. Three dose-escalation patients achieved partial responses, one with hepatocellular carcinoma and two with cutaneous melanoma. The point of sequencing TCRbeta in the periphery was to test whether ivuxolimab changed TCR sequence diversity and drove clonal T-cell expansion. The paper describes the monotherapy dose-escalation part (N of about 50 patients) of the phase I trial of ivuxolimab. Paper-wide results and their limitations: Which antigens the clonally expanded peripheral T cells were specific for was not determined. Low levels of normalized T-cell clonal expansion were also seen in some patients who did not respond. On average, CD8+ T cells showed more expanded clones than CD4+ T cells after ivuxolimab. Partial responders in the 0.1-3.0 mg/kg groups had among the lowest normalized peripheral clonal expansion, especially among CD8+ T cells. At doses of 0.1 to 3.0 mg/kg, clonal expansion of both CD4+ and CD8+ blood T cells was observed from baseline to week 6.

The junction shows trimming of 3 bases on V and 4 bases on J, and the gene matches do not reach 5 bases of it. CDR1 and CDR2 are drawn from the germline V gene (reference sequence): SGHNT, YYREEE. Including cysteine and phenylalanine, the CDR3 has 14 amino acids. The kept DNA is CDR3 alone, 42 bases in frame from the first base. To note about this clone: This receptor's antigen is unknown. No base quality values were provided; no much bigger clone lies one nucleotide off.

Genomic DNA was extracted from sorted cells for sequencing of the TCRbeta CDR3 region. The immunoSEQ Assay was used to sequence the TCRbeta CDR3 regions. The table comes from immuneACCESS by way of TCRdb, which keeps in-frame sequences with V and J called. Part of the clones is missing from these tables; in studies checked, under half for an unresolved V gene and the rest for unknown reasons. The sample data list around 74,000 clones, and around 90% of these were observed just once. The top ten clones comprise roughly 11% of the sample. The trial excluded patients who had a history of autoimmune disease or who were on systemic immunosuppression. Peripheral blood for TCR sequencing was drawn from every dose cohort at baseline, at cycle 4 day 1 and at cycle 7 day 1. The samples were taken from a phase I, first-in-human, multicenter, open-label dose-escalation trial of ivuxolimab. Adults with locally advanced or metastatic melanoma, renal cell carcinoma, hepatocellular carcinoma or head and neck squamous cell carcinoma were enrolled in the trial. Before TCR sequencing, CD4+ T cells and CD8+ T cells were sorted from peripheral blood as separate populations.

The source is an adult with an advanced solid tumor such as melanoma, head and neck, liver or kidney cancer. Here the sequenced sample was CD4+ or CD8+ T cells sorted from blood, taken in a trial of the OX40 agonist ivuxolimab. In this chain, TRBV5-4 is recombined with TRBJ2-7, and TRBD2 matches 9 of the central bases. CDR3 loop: CASSWRGGSYEQYF. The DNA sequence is TGTGCCAGCAGCTGGCGGGGGGGCTCTTACGAGCAGTACTTC.